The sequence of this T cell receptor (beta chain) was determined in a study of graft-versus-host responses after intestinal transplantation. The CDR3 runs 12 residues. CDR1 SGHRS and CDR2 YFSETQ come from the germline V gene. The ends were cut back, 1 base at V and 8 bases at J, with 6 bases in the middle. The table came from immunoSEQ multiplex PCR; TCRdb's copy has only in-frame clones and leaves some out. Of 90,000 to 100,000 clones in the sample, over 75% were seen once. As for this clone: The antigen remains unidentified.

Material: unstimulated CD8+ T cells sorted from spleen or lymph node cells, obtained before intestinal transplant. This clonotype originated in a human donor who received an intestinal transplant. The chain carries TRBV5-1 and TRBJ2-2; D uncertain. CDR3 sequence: CASSLIYGELFF. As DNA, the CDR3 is TGCGCCAGCAGCTTGATTTATGGGGAGCTGTTTTTT.